One sample yielded the 14 T cell receptor beta chains listed below, sequenced in a study of Tregs in tolerant kidney transplant recipients. Clones were read by immunoSEQ multiplex PCR, and TCRdb kept only the in-frame ones, dropping some. Recorded for this sample: fewer than 55,000 clones. Sequenced material: CD4+ T cells from blood, taken before the transplant. The receptor set was obtained from a human donor who received a combined kidney and bone marrow transplant.

A word on this clone: The read ends 3 residues shy of where the CDR3 ends; the end is completed using the germline J gene. The V gene is TRBV19, the J gene TRBJ2-4; 7 bases line up with TRBD2. The CDR3 totals 15 residues. Germline CDR1 and CDR2: LNHDA and SQIVND (reference sequence). Trimming cost V 4 bases and J 8 bases; bases outside gene matches: 11. CDR3 amino acids: CASSRRAQGGDIQYF. The sequenced part of the CDR3 DNA is TGTGCCAGTAGTAGAAGGGCGCAGGGAGGGGACATT.

Note on this clone: The read is 3 residues too short to cover the CDR3 end, so that end is filled in from the germline J gene. The chain uses TRBV18 and TRBJ2-2; tentative D call: TRBD1 (6 bases). Germline V CDR1 and CDR2: KGHSH, LQKENI. The CDR3 loop spans 17 amino acids. Trimming took 0 bases from V and 3 from J, leaving 14 bases between them. Incomplete CDR3 DNA: TGTGCCAGCTCACCACCGTACAGGGTCTTTGACACCGGGGAG. Translating it yields CASSPPYRVFDTGE. The entire CDR3 is CASSPPYRVFDTGELFF. Full variable domain (missing parts from reference TRBV18 and TRBJ2-2): NAGVMQNPRHLVRRRGQEARLRCSPMKGHSHVYWYRQLPEEGLKFMVYLQKENIIDESGMPKERFSAEFPKEGPSILRIQQVVRGDSAAYFCASSPPYRVFDTGELFFGEGSRLTVL.

For this clone: Sequencing ends 3 residues short of the CDR3 end; the germline J gene provides the rest. V usage is TRBV2 and J usage is TRBJ1-2, with 7 bases aligning to TRBD1. The V and J ends lost 5 bases and 6 bases, in that order; junction bases with no gene match: 6. Germline V gives CDR1 SNHLY, CDR2 FYNNEI. The CDR3 consists of 13 residues. The CDR3 sequence is CASSQGTVDGYTF. Partial CDR3 DNA: TGTGCCAGCAGTCAAGGGACAGTGGATGGC.

A word on this clone: The read finishes 3 residues shy of the CDR3 end, and the germline J gene is used to complete it. This chain connects TRBV7-9 to TRBJ2-7; 7 bases align to TRBD2. Germline V gene sequence: CDR1 SEHNR, CDR2 FQNEAQ (reference sequence). J lost 5 bases, V lost 2 bases, and 6 bases had no gene match. The length of the CDR3 is 14 residues. The CDR3 loop reads CASSLLEREDEQYF. The DNA read from the CDR3 is TGTGCCAGCAGCTTATTGGAGCGGGAAGACGAG.

A note on this clone: The sequenced fragment ends 3 residues before the CDR3 boundary, so the rest is inferred from the germline J gene. The chain carries TRBV6-2 or TRBV6-3 and TRBJ2-1; perhaps TRBD1 as D (6 bases). The length of the CDR3 is 16 residues. Germline V gives CDR1 MNHEY, CDR2 SVGEGT. V was shortened by 5 bases and J by 7 bases, with 21 bases between the two germline ends. Here the CDR3 reads CASSHRDPAGNNEQFF. Partial CDR3 DNA: TGTGCCAGCAGTCACAGGGACCCGGCGGGCAATAATGAG.

In the case of this clone: The observed sequence ends 3 residues before the CDR3 terminus, with the missing tail filled in from the germline J gene. The gene calls are TRBV7-2 and TRBJ1-2; TRBD1 matches 8 bases. V shed 6 bases and J 0 bases; nucleotides not matched to a gene: 6. This CDR3 is built from 15 residues. Germline lookup yields CDR1 SGHTA and CDR2 FQGNSA. CDR3 residues: CASSPQGQANYGYTF. The covered CDR3 bases are TGTGCCAGCAGTCCTCAGGGACAGGCTAACTATGGC.

With respect to this clone: The read finishes 3 residues shy of the CDR3 end, and the germline J gene is used to complete it. The V and J genes are TRBV11-2 and TRBJ1-5, with D perhaps TRBD1 (5 bases). The V gene lost 3 bases and the J gene lost 3 bases, with 12 bases spanning the gap. Germline V gene lookup returns CDR1 SGHAT and CDR2 FQNNGV. This CDR3 spans 15 amino acids. Incomplete CDR3 DNA: TGTGCCAGCAGCTTCCCGGGGACTCCCAATCAGCCC. Protein sequence: CASSFPGTPNQP. The CDR3 in its entirety is CASSFPGTPNQPQHF.

Comment on this clone: The read ends 3 residues early relative to the CDR3; the germline J gene fills the gap. The chain combines TRBV18 with TRBJ2-1, with unresolved D. This CDR3 is 15 amino acids long. Germline loops: CDR1 KGHSH, CDR2 LQKENI. With 6 bases removed from V and 0 bases from J, the gap between germline ends came to 12 bases. CDR3 bases read: TGTGCCAGCTCCGCCGAAGAAGGCTCCTACAATGAG. This encodes CASSAEEGSYNE. The CDR3 in its entirety is CASSAEEGSYNEQFF.

In regard to this clone: The DNA ends 3 residues before the CDR3 does, and the rest of the CDR3 is filled in from the germline J gene. V and J are TRBV30 and TRBJ2-3, with TRBD2 matching over 7 bases. Germline values: CDR1 GTSNPN, CDR2 SVGIG (reference sequence). The CDR3 has 15 amino acids. The V gene end was trimmed by 5 bases and the J gene end by 0 bases; junction bases not matched to a gene: 8. CDR3 DNA, as far as it was read: TGTGCCTGGTCTCTGGCTAGCGGTAGCACAGATACG. This gives the protein CAWSLASGSTDT. The whole CDR3 protein is CAWSLASGSTDTQYF.

A word on this clone: The sequence runs out 3 residues before the end of the CDR3; the remainder is reconstructed from the germline J gene. This sequence joins TRBV7-9 and TRBJ1-2, with unresolved D. Trimming removed 1 base at V and 2 bases at J, with 5 bases between. This CDR3 spans 13 amino acids. CDR1 is SEHNR, CDR2 FQNEAQ, per germline (reference sequence). The sequenced part of the CDR3 DNA is TGTGCCAGCAGCTTAGGGCAGAACTATGGC. It is translated as CASSLGQNYG. The complete CDR3 protein is CASSLGQNYGYTF.

Comments on this clone: The read ends 3 residues shy of where the CDR3 ends; the end is completed using the germline J gene. The genes are TRBV11-2 and TRBJ2-7; weak D call: TRBD1 (6 bases). The V end was cut by 1 base, the J end by 2 bases, with 12 bases between. This CDR3 is 15 amino acids long. The V gene's germline CDR1 is SGHAT and CDR2 FQNNGV. The CDR3 sequence: CASSLGAGVTYEQYF. CDR3 DNA, as far as it was read: TGTGCCAGCAGCTTAGGGGCAGGGGTAACCTACGAG.

Concerning this clone: The CDR3 end lies 3 residues beyond the end of the read and is filled in from the germline J gene. This sequence joins TRBV19 and TRBJ2-1; 7 positions match TRBD1. V trimming: 8 bases; J trimming: 7 bases; junction bases outside the gene matches: 11. Germline CDR1 is LNHDA and CDR2 is SQIVND (reference sequence). The CDR3 runs to 14 residues. The CDR3 sequence: CASSNDRVWNEQFF. CDR3 DNA (partial): TGTGCCAGTTCAAACGACAGGGTCTGGAATGAG.

On this clone itself: From the germline J gene comes the end of the CDR3, since the read stops 3 residues before it. The J gene is TRBJ2-1, the V gene TRBV7-2; no clear D. Germline-derived CDR1 and CDR2 are SGHTA and FQGNSA. Trimming took off 2 bases at V and 4 bases at J, with 9 bases between the two ends. There are 14 residues in the CDR3. The sequenced part of the CDR3 DNA is TGTGCCAGCAGCTTACGGGTTTGGTACAATGAG. It specifies CASSLRVWYNE. The whole CDR3 sequence reads CASSLRVWYNEQFF.

About this clone itself: Sequencing ends 3 residues short of the CDR3 end; the germline J gene provides the rest. The chain uses TRBV20-1 and TRBJ1-2, with TRBD1 matching over 8 bases. The CDR3 extends over 13 amino acids. V shed 5 bases and J 4 bases; nucleotides not matched to a gene: 6. Germline V CDR1 and CDR2: DFQATT, SNEGSKA (reference sequence). The CDR3 bases that were read are TGCAGTGCTGTTCCAGGGGGCGGCTATGGC. Translating gives CSAVPGGGYG. The entire CDR3 is CSAVPGGGYGYTF.